These T cell receptor beta chains were read from a single sample in a study of patients and donors after allogeneic stem cell transplantation. TCRdb re-analysed the RT-PCR reads in MiXCR, keeping a single row per CDR3 protein. Among roughly 200,000 distinct CDR3 sequences listed, more than 35% were seen once. The sequenced sample consisted of blood, either unsorted or a sorted T cell fraction (not recorded which). The receptors derive from a human donor who was either an allogeneic HSCT recipient or a stem cell or donor lymphocyte infusion donor (not recorded which). It is not recorded whose cells these are; they may come from a transplant donor. The CDR3 runs from the conserved cysteine through the conserved F or W. The D gene is left open where the match is weak. Expanded clones are given a class, and other clones once, few, many or no size at all.

15 TRBJ2-3 TRBD2 TRBV20-1 few TGCAGTGCTAGCTACGGGCGAGCGGGAGGCGATACGCAGTATTTT CSASYGRAGGDTQYF
13 TRBJ1-1 NA TRBV12-3/TRBV12-4 NA TGTGCCAGCAGGACCACGGGGAGGGGTGAAGCTTTCTTT CASRTTGRGEAFF
16 TRBJ1-3 NA TRBV27 NA TGTGCCAGCAGTCCGTTGGGCGCCGACTCTGGAAACACCATATATTTT CASSPLGADSGNTIYF
14 TRBJ1-2 TRBD1 TRBV6-5 few TGTGCCAGCAGTCGGGACAGGCGATCCTATGGCTACACCTTC CASSRDRRSYGYTF
15 TRBJ1-2 TRBD1 TRBV6-6 few TGTGCCAGCAGTTACGTCAGGGGGAGGGGCTATGGCTACACCTTC CASSYVRGRGYGYTF
14 TRBJ1-4 NA TRBV7-8 NA TGTGCCAGCAGCTTACGCAGGTTTAATGAAAAACTGTTTTTT CASSLRRFNEKLFF
12 TRBJ1-2 NA TRBV20-1 NA TGCAGTGCTATAATTTTCGGGTATGGCTACACCTTC CSAIIFGYGYTF
14 TRBJ1-1 TRBD1 TRBV5-1 NA TGCGCCAGCAGCTTGAAGGACAGGGGCACTGAAGCTTTCTTT CASSLKDRGTEAFF
11 TRBJ2-7 NA TRBV20-1 NA TGCAGTGCTAAGACCCAATACGAGCAGTACTTC CSAKTQYEQYF
15 TRBJ1-3 NA TRBV5-1 NA TGCGCCAGCAGCTTCGGCAGCCGCTCTGGAAACACCATATATTTT CASSFGSRSGNTIYF
11 TRBJ1-2 NA TRBV3-1 NA TGTGCCAGCAGCCAAAGTGATGGCTACACCTTC CASSQSDGYTF
13 TRBJ1-1 NA TRBV12-3/TRBV12-4 many TGTGCCAGCAAAACAGGCGTGAACACTGAAGCTTTCTTT CASKTGVNTEAFF